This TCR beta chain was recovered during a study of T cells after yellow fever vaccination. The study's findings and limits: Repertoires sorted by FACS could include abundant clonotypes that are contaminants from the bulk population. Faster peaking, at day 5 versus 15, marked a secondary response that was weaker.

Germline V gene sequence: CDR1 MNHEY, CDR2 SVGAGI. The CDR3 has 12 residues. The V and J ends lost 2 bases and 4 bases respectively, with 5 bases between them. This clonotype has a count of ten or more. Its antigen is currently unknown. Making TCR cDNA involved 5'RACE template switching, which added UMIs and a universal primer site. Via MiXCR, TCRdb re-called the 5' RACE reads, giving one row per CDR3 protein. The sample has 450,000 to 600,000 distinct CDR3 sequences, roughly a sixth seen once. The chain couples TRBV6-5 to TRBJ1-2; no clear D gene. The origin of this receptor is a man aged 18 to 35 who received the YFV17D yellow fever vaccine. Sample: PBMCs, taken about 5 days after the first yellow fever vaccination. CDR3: CASSYGGYGYTF. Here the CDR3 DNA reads TGTGCCAGCAGTTACGGTGGCTATGGCTACACCTTC.